This TCR beta chain was captured in a study of a mutant IDH1 vaccine in newly diagnosed glioma. The wider study: The initiation of vaccination occurred 4-6 weeks after radiotherapy alone, or with temozolomide cycles. It was radiotherapy, temozolomide, or both that patients received previously, with most receiving both.

TCRdb's copy holds only in-frame clones and misses some; the assay was immunoSEQ multiplex PCR. The table has approximately 76,000 clones, around 90% seen once. About this clone itself: Antigen specificity is unknown.

The time point was: week 5, during vaccination. With topical imiquimod, each dose of the vaccine consisted of 300 ug of mutant IDH1 20-mer peptide. The CDR3 loop spans 15 amino acids. V lost 4 bases and J lost 0, with 10 bases in between. The germline CDR1 and CDR2 sequences are ENHRY and SYGVKD. The V gene is TRBV10-3, the J gene TRBJ1-5; D is undetermined. This sequence was found in a woman aged 50 to 65 with glioma. Sequences were derived from PBMCs, sampled from a glioma patient whose treatment included an IDH1 peptide vaccine. This CDR3 is CAISGSVYSNQPQHF. The CDR3 bases are TGTGCCATCAGTGGATCGGTGTATAGCAATCAGCCCCAGCATTTT.